A single sample gave rise to the 15 T cell receptor beta chains below, sequenced in a study of siplizumab effects on memory and regulatory T cells. It was at 37°C and for roughly six days that the mixed lymphocyte reaction cells were cocultured. For these receptors, no antigen is known. Assay: immunoSEQ multiplex PCR; the TCRdb copy retains only in-frame clones and omits some. The sample shows some 9,900 clones, under 60% of them seen only once. Sequenced: CFSE-low (dividing) CD4+ T cells sorted from an allogeneic mixed lymphocyte reaction. Receptors were obtained from a human donor in good health; the cells came from an allogeneic mixed lymphocyte reaction.

In its sample, this clone was seen a few times. The chain is built from TRBV7-2 and TRBJ1-5; D unresolved. The CDR3 runs 13 residues. V was pared by 5 bases and J by 2 bases, with 7 bases between. Germline CDR1 and CDR2: SGHTA and FQGNSA. CDR3 coding DNA: TGTGCCAGCAGCGTTAGAGGCAATCAGCCCCAGCATTTT. This encodes CASSVRGNQPQHF.

The chain is built from TRBV30 and TRBJ1-2; D is undetermined. This CDR3 contains 15 residues. Looked up from germline, CDR1 is GTSNPN and CDR2 is SVGIG (reference sequence). V gave up 0 bases and J gave up 4 bases, with 15 bases separating them. The CDR3 is CAWSVRRTPPYGYTF. The CDR3 nucleotides are TGTGCCTGGAGTGTACGAAGGACCCCCCCCTATGGCTACACCTTC.

The V gene is TRBV6-5, the J gene TRBJ1-5; tentatively, D is TRBD1 (5 bases). Germline V gives CDR1 MNHEY, CDR2 SVGAGI. CDR3 length: 14 amino acids. V shed 6 bases and J shed 7 bases, with 16 bases lying between them. The CDR3 protein is CASSRGGLGQPQHF. CDR3 nucleotides: TGTGCCAGCAGCCGGGGGGGGTTGGGACAGCCCCAGCATTTT.

There are a few counts of this clone. This chain joins TRBV6-5 and TRBJ2-7, with 11 bases lining up with TRBD2. CDR3 size: 15 residues. V trimming: 5 bases; J trimming: 4 bases; junction bases outside the gene matches: 7. Looked up from germline, CDR1 is MNHEY and CDR2 is SVGAGI. The CDR3 DNA reads as TGTGCCAGCAGTCGTAGCGGGAGGGCGGGGTACGAGCAGTACTTC. Translated, it gives CASSRSGRAGYEQYF.

The V and J genes are TRBV7-9 and TRBJ1-6, with D uncertain. V was trimmed by 1 base and J by 9 bases, leaving 13 bases between them. CDR3 length: 15 amino acids. In germline, CDR1 is SEHNR, CDR2 FQNEAQ (reference sequence). Written as DNA, the CDR3 is TGTGCCAGCAGCTTAGATGGGATAATGGGTTCACCCCTCCACTTT. It yields the protein CASSLDGIMGSPLHF.

The chain recombines TRBV19 with TRBJ1-2, with 10 bases that match TRBD1. After removal of 6 bases from V and 8 bases from J, the junction contained 6 bases not matched to a gene. This CDR3 comprises 13 residues. The germline gives CDR1 LNHDA, CDR2 SQIVND (reference sequence). The CDR3 sequence is CASSSRDRGGYTF. The CDR3 DNA follows: TGTGCCAGTAGCAGCCGGGACAGGGGAGGCTACACCTTC.

This clone was detected a few times. The gene calls are TRBV6-5 and TRBJ2-1; TRBD1 matches 7 bases. V lost 5 bases to trimming and J lost 6 bases; unmatched junction nucleotides: 7. Germline V gene sequence: CDR1 MNHEY, CDR2 SVGAGI. This CDR3 has 14 amino acids. The CDR3 loop is CASSRTTGTNEQFF. In DNA form, the CDR3 reads TGTGCCAGCAGTCGAACGACAGGGACCAATGAGCAGTTCTTC.

This sequence joins TRBV4-1 and TRBJ2-7; D not certain. V was clipped by 1 base and J by 1 base, with 14 bases between them. The CDR3 covers 16 residues. Germline loops: CDR1 MGHRA, CDR2 YSYEKL. The CDR3 sequence: CASSQGLTWQSYEQYF. In DNA, the CDR3 is TGCGCCAGCAGCCAAGGATTGACGTGGCAGTCCTACGAGCAGTACTTC.

V is TRBV11-3 and J is TRBJ2-3; D not resolved. The V gene's germline CDR1 is SGHNT and CDR2 YENEEA. This CDR3 spans 13 amino acids. Deletions cut 3 bases from V and 4 bases from J, with 8 bases between. The CDR3 reads CASSFSLADTQYF. The DNA for the CDR3 is TGTGCCAGCAGCTTCAGTCTTGCAGATACGCAGTATTTT. The entire variable domain, with the rest obtained from reference TRBV11-3 and TRBJ2-3, is as follows: EAGVVQSPRYKIIEKKQPVAFWCNPISGHNTLYWYLQNLGQGPELLIRYENEEAVDDSQLPKDRFSAERLKGVDSTLKIQPAELGDSAVYLCASSFSLADTQYFGPGTRLTVL.

This clone showed up just a few times. The chain employs TRBV7-9 and TRBJ1-4; D unclear. The CDR3 covers 14 residues. V dropped 5 bases and J dropped 0 bases, with 7 bases sitting between them. Looked up from germline, CDR1 is SEHNR and CDR2 is FQNEAQ (reference sequence). The CDR3 is CASSVLSTNEKLFF. CDR3 bases: TGTGCCAGCAGCGTACTGTCAACTAATGAAAAACTGTTTTTT. The complete variable domain, with remaining parts taken from reference TRBV7-9 and TRBJ1-4, reads DTGVSQNPRHKITKRGQNVTFRCDPISEHNRLYWYRQTLGQGPEFLTYFQNEAQLEKSRLLSDRFSAERPKGSFSTLEIQRTEQGDSAMYLCASSVLSTNEKLFFGSGTQLSVL.

The chain employs TRBV6-6 and TRBJ2-7; D ambiguous. From germline, CDR1 is MNHNY and CDR2 SVGAGI (reference sequence). Trimming removed 2 bases from V and 3 bases from J, with 5 bases in between. CDR3 size: 12 residues. This CDR3 is CASSYLVYEQYF. The CDR3 nucleotides are TGTGCCAGCAGTTACCTCGTCTACGAGCAGTACTTC.

The rearrangement links TRBV2 to TRBJ2-2; 12 bases align to TRBD2. CDR3 length: 16 residues. Looked up from germline, CDR1 is SNHLY and CDR2 is FYNNEI. V trimming: 5 bases; J trimming: 5 bases; junction bases outside the gene matches: 6. CDR3 DNA sequence: TGTGCCAGCAGTCCCTCTAGCGGGAGGGGTACCGGGGAGCTGTTTTTT. This gives the protein CASSPSSGRGTGELFF.

The CDR3 spells CASSHTSVLGDTQYF. The CDR3 DNA reads TGCGCCAGCAGCCACACTAGCGTTCTTGGAGATACGCAGTATTTT. The V gene is TRBV5-1, the J gene TRBJ2-3, with 7 bases that match TRBD2. Germline V gene lookup returns CDR1 SGHRS and CDR2 YFSETQ. V gave up 4 bases and J gave up 5 bases; unmatched junction bases: 10. The CDR3 is 15 amino acids.

This clone was observed a few times. The chain couples TRBV7-3 to TRBJ2-1; 12 nucleotides agree with TRBD2. This CDR3 region has 16 residues. CDR1 is SGHTA and CDR2 is FQGTGA in the germline V gene. The ends lost 1 base at V and 9 bases at J; junction bases unmatched: 7. The CDR3 loop is CASSLKTSGSRGEQFF. As DNA, the CDR3 is TGTGCCAGCAGCTTAAAGACTAGCGGGAGTAGGGGTGAGCAGTTCTTC.

The V gene is TRBV28, the J gene TRBJ2-2, with TRBD2 matching over 10 bases. Losses at the gene ends were 5 bases for V and 6 bases for J; bases not matched to a gene: 12. Germline V gene data show CDR1 as MDHEN and CDR2 as SYDVKM. CDR3 length: 17 residues. DNA of the CDR3: TGTGCCAGCAGTCAAGTTCCTAGCGGGAGACGGGCCGGGGAGCTGTTTTTT. Translation gives CASSQVPSGRRAGELFF.